One and the same sample provided the 6 T cell receptor beta chains below, sequenced in a study of T cell responses to AZD1222 COVID-19 vaccine. Libraries were prepared by immunoSEQ multiplex PCR; TCRdb keeps only in-frame clonotypes and omits some of them. This table holds 110,000 or so clones, about 83% found once. Source: peripheral blood, taken on day 0 of AZD1222 vaccination. Every receptor here comes from an adult in good health.

J is TRBJ1-1 and V is TRBV7-2, with D perhaps matching TRBD1 (6 bases). Germline V gives CDR1 SGHTA, CDR2 FQGNSA. This CDR3 contains 13 residues. Trimming took off 5 bases at V and 1 base at J, with 8 bases between the two ends. The CDR3 protein is CASSRQENTEAFF. The CDR3 DNA sequence: TGTGCCAGCAGCCGACAGGAGAACACTGAAGCTTTCTTT.

The chain employs TRBV7-3 and TRBJ2-2, with 13 bases matching TRBD2. The junction had 15 bases not matched to a gene; V was cut back by 5 bases and J by 0 bases. CDR1 SGHTA and CDR2 FQGTGA come from the germline V gene. The CDR3 consists of 21 residues. Here the CDR3 reads CASSRQGARLAGGTNTGELFF. The CDR3 nucleotides are TGTGCCAGCAGCCGTCAGGGGGCGAGACTAGCGGGAGGAACGAACACCGGGGAGCTGTTTTTT.

This clone came up once. CDR3 nucleotides: TGTGCCAGCAGACCCACCGGGACAGATAATGAAAAACTGTTTTTT. It codes for CASRPTGTDNEKLFF. V and J are TRBV2 and TRBJ1-4; TRBD1 matches at 7 bases. The V and J ends lost 6 bases and 4 bases, in that order; junction bases with no gene match: 8. Germline-derived CDR1 and CDR2 are SNHLY and FYNNEI. The CDR3 contains 15 residues.

V and J are TRBV7-6 and TRBJ2-3; 10 bases agree with TRBD2. Germline V lookup: CDR1 SGHVS, CDR2 FNYEAQ. The CDR3 loop spans 15 amino acids. Germline trimming cut 6 bases from V and 7 bases from J; bases unmatched to any gene: 10. Written as DNA, the CDR3 is TGTGCCAGCAGTCCCGGACTAGCGGTGGGGAATACGCAGTATTTT. As protein: CASSPGLAVGNTQYF. Full variable domain (remainder filled in from reference TRBV7-6 and TRBJ2-3): GAGVSQSPRYKVTKRGQDVALRCDPISGHVSLYWYRQALGQGPEFLTYFNYEAQQDKSGLPNDRFSAERPEGSISTLTIQRTEQRDSAMYRCASSPGLAVGNTQYFGPGTRLTVL.

J is TRBJ1-6 and V is TRBV28; D is ambiguous. Germline V gene sequence: CDR1 MDHEN, CDR2 SYDVKM. The CDR3 totals 17 residues. V was trimmed by 4 bases and J by 0 bases, leaving 13 bases between them. The CDR3 DNA reads as TGTGCCAGCAGTTCCGCCCCCCGTCGCTCCTATAATTCACCCCTCCACTTT. Translated: CASSSAPRRSYNSPLHF.

The genes are TRBV6-1 and TRBJ1-5; no firm D call. Trimming removed 1 base at V and 3 bases at J, with 10 bases between. Germline loops: CDR1 MNHNS, CDR2 SASEGT. The CDR3 length is 15 residues. This CDR3 is CASSEGSANNQPQHF. The CDR3 DNA sequence: TGTGCCAGCAGTGAAGGTTCTGCTAACAATCAGCCCCAGCATTTT.